This entry is about one T cell receptor beta chain. What it binds is not known. Primers for the PCR totalled 60 Vbeta and 13 Jbeta. Only in-frame clones appear in the TCRdb table, and some are missing; sequencing was by immunoSEQ multiplex PCR. This sample has some 170,000 clones, with roughly 79% found just once. From germline, CDR1 is MRHNA and CDR2 SNTAGT. Trimming cost V 5 bases and J 8 bases; bases outside gene matches: 14. The CDR3 consists of 16 residues. The sample is drawn from a study of cytomegalovirus exposure and HLA in healthy donors. Findings and limits, study-wide: Among donors in an Asian-associated ancestry cluster, a later analysis reportedly found fewer N-insertions than the roughly 610-donor mean.

The clonotype was recovered from a woman aged 50 to 60 in good health and CMV-seronegative. The J gene is TRBJ2-1, the V gene TRBV6-4; TRBD2 matches at 8 bases. Material for sequencing was PBMCs. The chain's CDR3 is CASSYNLGGGQHEQFF. The CDR3 DNA is TGTGCCAGCAGTTACAACTTAGGCGGGGGGCAACATGAGCAGTTCTTC.